The 26 T cell receptor beta chains below were found in one sample sequenced in a study of T cell repertoires in cytomegalovirus infection. In TCRdb, the reads were re-called with MiXCR into one record per CDR3 protein. The repertoire holds roughly 720,000 distinct CDR3 sequences, with 35% to 45% as singletons. Sequencing input: PBMCs. The source is a human donor in good health (CMV status not recorded). Some clones in this sample may be carry-over from other donors' samples.

This clonotype occurred many times. The chain has TRBV10-3 and TRBJ1-1, with D unresolved. Germline loops: CDR1 ENHRY, CDR2 SYGVKD. V lost 4 bases, J lost 4 bases, and 7 bases lay in between. CDR3 length: 12 residues. The DNA for the CDR3 is TGTGCCATCAGTGGCCAGCTCACTGAAGCTTTCTTT. This gives the protein CAISGQLTEAFF.

This clonotype has more than one count but fewer than ten. This chain links TRBV28 with TRBJ2-7; D is unresolved. The CDR3 is 13 residues long. Trimming pared 5 bases from V and 3 bases from J, leaving 11 bases between. CDR1 is MDHEN, CDR2 SYDVKM, per germline. CDR3 in DNA: TGTGCCAGCAGTCTTTTGTTTTTCTACGAGCAGTACTTC. Its translation is CASSLLFFYEQYF.

The rearrangement uses TRBV20-1 and TRBJ2-2; TRBD2 is a possible D gene (6 bases). Germline CDR1 DFQATT, CDR2 SNEGSKA (reference sequence). The CDR3 is 15 amino acids. The V end was cut by 5 bases, the J end by 3 bases, with 16 bases between. The CDR3 reads CSAPNRGTHTGELFF. The CDR3 DNA reads as TGCAGTGCTCCCAATCGGGGGACGCACACCGGGGAGCTGTTTTTT.

The chain joins TRBV7-9 to TRBJ2-3; TRBD2 matches at 11 bases. The V and J ends lost 4 bases and 2 bases, in that order; junction bases with no gene match: 5. CDR3 size: 16 residues. CDR1 and CDR2 (germline): SEHNR, FQNEAQ (reference sequence). The chain's CDR3 is CASSSSSGRATDTQYF. The CDR3 DNA sequence: TGTGCCAGCAGCTCCAGTAGCGGGAGGGCCACAGATACGCAGTATTTT.

Concerning this clonotype: The junction shows a germline mismatch at one end, possibly a read error. The chain recombines TRBV7-2 with TRBJ2-2, with D possibly matching TRBD1 (5 bases). The CDR3 covers 14 residues. Germline CDR1 SGHTA, CDR2 FQGNSA. CDR3 sequence reads: CAISLGQPTGELFF. Here the CDR3 DNA reads TGTGCCATCAGCTTAGGACAACCGACCGGGGAGCTGTTTTTT.

This chain links TRBV12-5 with TRBJ1-3; D perhaps matches TRBD1 (6 bases). Between the trimmed V and J ends, which lost 6 bases and 0 bases, there was a span of 9 bases. The CDR3 contains 14 residues. Germline CDR1 LGHNT, CDR2 FRNRAP. CDR3 amino acids: CASGTGTSGNTIYF. The CDR3 coding sequence is TGTGCTAGTGGCACAGGGACCTCTGGAAACACCATATATTTT.

This clonotype came up a few times. The chain recombines TRBV12-3 or TRBV12-4 with TRBJ1-3; D unclear. With 7 bases removed from V and 0 bases from J, the gap between germline ends came to 7 bases. The CDR3 contains 13 residues. In DNA form, the CDR3 reads TGTGCCAGCAAGGCTAACTCTGGAAACACCATATATTTT. Translated, it gives CASKANSGNTIYF.

Regarding this clonotype: A read error may account for a junction end that differs from germline. The V call is TRBV11-3, the J call TRBJ2-1, with 7 nucleotides matching TRBD1. The CDR3 is made up of 15 amino acids. In germline, CDR1 is SGHNT, CDR2 YENEEA. This chain's CDR3 is CASSPGTDSYNEKFF. In DNA form, the CDR3 reads TGTGCCAGCAGCCCCGGGACAGACTCCTACAATGAGAAGTTCTTC. Filled out from reference TRBV11-3 and TRBJ2-1, the complete variable domain reads EAGVVQSPRYKIIEKKQPVAFWCNPISGHNTLYWYLQNLGQGPELLIRYENEEAVDDSQLPKDRFSAERLKGVDSTLKIQPAELGDSAVYLCASSPGTDSYNEKFFGPGTRLTVL.

The rearrangement links TRBV5-4 to TRBJ2-2; 9 nucleotides agree with TRBD1. Germline CDR1 and CDR2: SGHNT and YYREEE (reference sequence). V was pared by 5 bases and J by 5 bases, with 10 bases of the junction left unmatched. The CDR3 consists of 16 residues. The CDR3 DNA sequence: TGTGCCAGCAGTTCTCCGGGACAGGGTAGAACCGGGGAGCTGTTTTTT. Protein sequence: CASSSPGQGRTGELFF.

This clonotype has just a few counts. The chain joins TRBV12-5 to TRBJ1-5; 8 bases are shared with TRBD1. The CDR3 totals 14 residues. The germline V gene encodes CDR1 LGHNT and CDR2 FRNRAP. The V gene end was trimmed by 6 bases and the J gene end by 7 bases; junction bases not matched to a gene: 8. The CDR3: CASGRRGLEQPQHF. The CDR3 DNA sequence: TGTGCTAGTGGCCGCAGGGGGCTGGAACAGCCCCAGCATTTT.

The J gene is TRBJ1-4, the V gene TRBV6-5; TRBD1 matches at 10 bases. The germline CDR1 and CDR2 sequences are MNHEY and SVGAGI. CDR3 size: 16 residues. After removal of 5 bases from V and 5 bases from J, the junction contained 8 bases not matched to a gene. CDR3 loop: CASSLVWGQGNEKLFF. CDR3 nucleotide sequence: TGTGCCAGCAGTCTTGTTTGGGGACAGGGGAATGAAAAACTGTTTTTT.

This clonotype was seen a few times. The chain has TRBV19 and TRBJ2-1; 14 nucleotides line up with TRBD2. The germline V gene has CDR1 LNHDA and CDR2 SQIVND (reference sequence). V shed 5 bases, J shed 9 bases, and the junction held 6 bases outside the gene matches. The CDR3 has 15 residues. DNA of the CDR3: TGTGCCAGTAGTGCGCAAGGGACTAGCGGGGGTGAGCAGTTCTTC. Translation gives CASSAQGTSGGEQFF.

This chain uses TRBV5-1 with TRBJ2-5; D not resolved. Germline-derived CDR1 and CDR2 are SGHRS and YFSETQ. V was pared by 1 base and J by 5 bases, with 12 bases between. This CDR3 region has 14 residues. The CDR3 reads CASSLTSQPETQYF. In nucleotides, the CDR3 is TGCGCCAGCAGCTTGACCAGCCAGCCGGAGACCCAGTACTTC.

This chain connects TRBV24-1 to TRBJ1-5, with 7 bases matching TRBD1. This CDR3 region has 15 residues. Trimming removed 5 bases from V and 3 bases from J; junction bases left unmatched: 6. The V gene's germline CDR1 is KGHDR and CDR2 SFDVKD. CDR3 sequence: CATSGAGGPNQPQHF. In nucleotides, the CDR3 is TGTGCCACCAGTGGGGCAGGGGGACCCAATCAGCCCCAGCATTTT.

Turning to this clonotype: A read error may be the cause here, since a much bigger clone is one base away. V and J are TRBV6-1 and TRBJ1-4; maybe TRBD1 (6 bases). CDR1 is MNHNS and CDR2 is SASEGT in the germline V gene. Deletions cut 7 bases from V and 8 bases from J, with 14 bases between. The CDR3 spans 13 residues. CDR3 in DNA: TGTGCCAGCATGCGAGCAGGGGACGAAAAACTGTTTTTT. As protein: CASMRAGDEKLFF.

The CDR3 sequence is CSARAMTGLSNQPQHF. The CDR3 coding sequence is TGCAGTGCTAGAGCTATGACAGGGTTGAGCAATCAGCCCCAGCATTTT. This chain uses TRBV20-1 with TRBJ1-5; TRBD1 matches at 7 bases. The CDR3 length is 16 residues. Germline CDR1 and CDR2: DFQATT and SNEGSKA (reference sequence). V gave up 1 base and J gave up 1 base; unmatched junction bases: 7.

The rearrangement uses TRBV3-1 and TRBJ2-4; possible D gene TRBD1, 6 bases. CDR3 length: 13 amino acids. Germline loops: CDR1 LGHDT, CDR2 YNNKEL (reference sequence). The V end was cut by 6 bases, the J end by 2 bases, with 8 bases between. CDR3 region: CASSQGSKNIQYF. CDR3 sequence (DNA): TGTGCCAGCAGTCAGGGGTCCAAAAACATTCAGTACTTC.

In the case of this clonotype: Possible read error: a much larger clone is one base away. The chain employs TRBV7-9 and TRBJ1-1, with 9 bases lining up with TRBD1. Germline assignment: CDR1 SEHNR and CDR2 FQNEAQ (reference sequence). J gave up 4 bases and V 4 bases, and 13 bases lay outside the gene matches. This CDR3 spans 17 amino acids. The DNA of the CDR3 is TGTGCCAGCAGCTCCGGACAGGGGAAAGTTGGGGCCACTGAAGCTTTCTTT. This encodes CASSSGQGKVGATEAFF.

In this sample, this clonotype turned up a few times. The chain employs TRBV6-1 and TRBJ1-5, with no clear D. The CDR3 is 14 residues long. Germline V gives CDR1 MNHNS, CDR2 SASEGT. The V gene lost 4 bases and the J gene lost 4 bases, with 11 bases spanning the gap. In DNA, the CDR3 is TGTGCCAGCAGTGCCTCGACCGGGAATCAGCCCCAGCATTTT. Translating it yields CASSASTGNQPQHF.

This clonotype was seen a handful of times. V usage is TRBV28 and J usage is TRBJ1-2, with a weak D call TRBD1 (6 bases). V lost 4 bases and J 2 bases, leaving 14 bases between the germline ends. The CDR3 length is 15 residues. Germline V gene data show CDR1 as MDHEN and CDR2 as SYDVKM. The CDR3 loop reads CASSSLGQRNYGYTF. For the CDR3, the DNA is TGTGCCAGCAGTTCCCTTGGACAGAGAAACTATGGCTACACCTTC.

The chain employs TRBV30 and TRBJ2-1; D is unclear. Trimming shortened V by 3 bases and J by 0 bases, and 9 bases separated the two germline ends. The germline gives CDR1 GTSNPN, CDR2 SVGIG (reference sequence). This CDR3 contains 14 residues. CDR3 sequence: CAWSVENSYNEQFF. As DNA, the CDR3 is TGTGCCTGGAGCGTCGAGAACTCCTACAATGAGCAGTTCTTC.

The chain recombines TRBV27 with TRBJ1-1, with TRBD1 matching 7 bases. This CDR3 spans 10 amino acids. Trimming removed 9 bases from V and 14 bases from J; junction bases left unmatched: 9. Germline V gives CDR1 MNHEY, CDR2 SMNVEV (reference sequence). The CDR3, as DNA: TGTGCCAGTAGGGGGCTAGTTGCGTTCTTT. Protein sequence: CASRGLVAFF.

This clonotype was counted between two and nine times. The genes are TRBV7-2 and TRBJ2-2; D unclear. Germline V gives CDR1 SGHTA, CDR2 FQGNSA. The ends were cut back, 3 bases at V and 9 bases at J, with 11 bases in the middle. This CDR3 is built from 13 residues. CDR3 region: CASSFTPGRELFF. The CDR3 coding sequence is TGTGCCAGCAGCTTTACCCCCGGGCGGGAGCTGTTTTTT.

V is TRBV19 and J is TRBJ2-6; no firm D call. Germline assignment: CDR1 LNHDA and CDR2 SQIVND (reference sequence). Trimming removed 3 bases at V and 4 bases at J, with 10 bases between. The CDR3 contains 15 residues. This CDR3 is CASSIEVSGANVLTF. The CDR3 nucleotides are TGTGCCAGTAGTATCGAGGTATCAGGGGCCAACGTCCTGACTTTC.

In its sample, this clonotype was seen a few times. The V and J genes are TRBV10-3 and TRBJ1-4, with TRBD1 matching 7 bases. The germline CDR1 and CDR2 sequences are ENHRY and SYGVKD. V shed 3 bases, J shed 4 bases, and the junction held 8 bases outside the gene matches. CDR3 length equals 16 residues. CDR3 in amino acids: CAISEEGGAFNEKLFF. CDR3 sequence (DNA): TGTGCCATCAGTGAAGAAGGGGGCGCGTTTAATGAAAAACTGTTTTTT.

This clonotype has just a few counts. The chain has TRBV5-4 and TRBJ2-7, with unresolved D. Germline CDR1 and CDR2: SGHNT and YYREEE (reference sequence). The CDR3 contains 15 residues. The ends were cut back, 4 bases at V and 4 bases at J, with 18 bases in the middle. CDR3 sequence (DNA): TGTGCCAGCAGCCCTGGGATTGAGAGGCAATACGAGCAGTACTTC. It yields the protein CASSPGIERQYEQYF.